The 22 T cell receptor beta chains below come from one sample, sequenced in a study of beta chain features in type 1 diabetes. The isolated RNA, all of it, was reverse transcribed, so expressed TCRB transcripts were what got sequenced. Libraries were prepared by immunoSEQ multiplex PCR; TCRdb keeps only in-frame clonotypes and omits some of them. The table includes hundreds of thousands of clones, 30% detected once. The material sequenced was naive CD4+ T cells from blood. These TCRs come from a man younger than 35 in good health.

J is TRBJ1-2 and V is TRBV30, with TRBD1 identical over 7 bases. The CDR3 is 13 residues long. Trimming took 2 bases from V and 2 from J; bases not matched to a gene: 2. Germline V CDR1 and CDR2: GTSNPN, SVGIG (reference sequence). This CDR3 is CAWSPQGNYGYTF. In nucleotides, the CDR3 is TGTGCCTGGAGTCCACAGGGGAACTATGGCTACACCTTC.

This clone was counted only a few times. The genes are TRBV5-6 and TRBJ2-7; tentative D call: TRBD2 (5 bases). Deletions cut 1 base from V and 1 base from J, with 12 bases between. The CDR3 extends over 15 amino acids. Germline values: CDR1 SGHDT, CDR2 YYEEEE. The CDR3 DNA sequence: TGTGCCAGCAGCTTGATCCAGCGGACTTCCTACGAGCAGTACTTC. Residues: CASSLIQRTSYEQYF.

This clone occurred a few times. This CDR3 is also generated by other DNA sequences in the sample. The rearrangement links TRBV2 to TRBJ2-5, with D unresolved. This CDR3 has 12 amino acids. Per germline, CDR1 SNHLY and CDR2 FYNNEI. Trimming took off 7 bases at V and 4 bases at J, with 10 bases between the two ends. The CDR3 spells CASKGVGETQYF. CDR3 in DNA: TGTGCCAGCAAAGGCGTAGGAGAGACCCAGTACTTC.

This rearrangement joins TRBV29-1 to TRBJ2-3; TRBD2 is a possible D gene (5 bases). The CDR3 totals 13 residues. Germline values: CDR1 SQVTM, CDR2 ANQGSEA. V was shortened by 6 bases and J by 1 base, with 11 bases between the two germline ends. The CDR3 loop reads CSVSAVGTDTQYF. The CDR3 region has the DNA TGCAGCGTGTCAGCGGTCGGCACAGATACGCAGTATTTT.

This clone was counted only a few times. V and J are TRBV2 and TRBJ2-1, with D maybe TRBD1 (6 bases). The V and J ends lost 3 bases and 5 bases respectively, with 14 bases between them. Per germline, CDR1 SNHLY and CDR2 FYNNEI. The CDR3 covers 15 residues. CDR3 DNA sequence: TGTGCCAGCAGTGAGCGCGGAAGGGGGAACAATGAGCAGTTCTTC. Translating it yields CASSERGRGNNEQFF.

The CDR3 region has the DNA TGTGCCAGCACTAGGACAGGGAGGCCAGATACGCAGTATTTT. Translated, it gives CASTRTGRPDTQYF. The chain employs TRBV6-1 and TRBJ2-3; 8 bases are a match to TRBD1. CDR1 is MNHNS, CDR2 SASEGT, per germline. The V segment lost 7 bases and the J segment 4 bases; nucleotides outside the gene matches: 7. The CDR3 length is 14 residues.

The chain links TRBV13 to TRBJ2-4, with D unclear. The CDR3 is 19 amino acids. Trimming removed 5 bases at V and 0 bases at J, with 23 bases between. The germline V gene encodes CDR1 PRHDT and CDR2 FYEKMQ (reference sequence). CDR3 DNA sequence: TGTGCCAGCAGCCTTATCGATCCAGGTGCCCCACTAGCCAAAAACATTCAGTACTTC. This sequence encodes CASSLIDPGAPLAKNIQYF. Filled out from reference TRBV13 and TRBJ2-4, the complete variable domain reads AAGVIQSPRHLIKEKRETATLKCYPIPRHDTVYWYQQGPGQDPQFLISFYEKMQSDKGSIPDRFSAQQFSDYHSELNMSSLELGDSALYFCASSLIDPGAPLAKNIQYFGAGTRLSVL.

This clone has just a few counts. The gene calls are TRBV11-2 and TRBJ2-3; 16 positions match TRBD2. Per the germline V gene, CDR1 is SGHAT and CDR2 is FQNNGV. V dropped 4 bases and J dropped 6; count of bases not matched to a gene: 7. The CDR3 extends over 17 amino acids. CDR3 sequence: CASSSGTSGRASDTQYF. The CDR3 DNA is TGTGCCAGCAGCTCCGGGACTAGCGGGAGGGCCTCGGATACGCAGTATTTT.

The V call is TRBV7-9, the J call TRBJ2-7, with 8 nucleotides matching TRBD1. Germline CDR1 reads SEHNR; CDR2 reads FQNEAQ (reference sequence). J was trimmed by 12 bases and V by 5 bases; bases with no gene match: 12. CDR3 size: 13 residues. The CDR3 reads CASSADRGGSSYF. The CDR3 DNA sequence: TGTGCCAGCAGCGCCGACAGGGGTGGGAGCTCGTACTTC.

This clone was picked up a small number of times. The genes are TRBV7-9 and TRBJ2-3; 10 bases match TRBD2. The CDR3 has 15 amino acids. CDR1 and CDR2 (germline): SEHNR, FQNEAQ (reference sequence). The ends lost 6 bases at V and 5 bases at J; junction bases unmatched: 8. CDR3 in amino acids: CASSLSGRAEDTQYF. DNA for the CDR3: TGTGCCAGCAGTCTGAGCGGGAGGGCGGAAGATACGCAGTATTTT. Looking up the rest from reference TRBV7-9 and TRBJ2-3 gives the full variable domain: DTGVSQNPRHKITKRGQNVTFRCDPISEHNRLYWYRQTLGQGPEFLTYFQNEAQLEKSRLLSDRFSAERPKGSFSTLEIQRTEQGDSAMYLCASSLSGRAEDTQYFGPGTRLTVL.

This clone has just a few counts. CDR3 region: CASSFPKGVSTDTQYF. Here the CDR3 DNA reads TGTGCCAGCAGCTTCCCTAAGGGCGTTAGCACAGATACGCAGTATTTT. This sequence joins TRBV7-2 and TRBJ2-3; no firm D call. CDR3 length: 16 amino acids. Germline values: CDR1 SGHTA, CDR2 FQGNSA. Trimming removed 3 bases at V and 0 bases at J, with 13 bases between.

This clone was detected a few times. This chain uses TRBV29-1 with TRBJ1-2, with a possible D match to TRBD1 (6 bases). Deletions cut 1 base from V and 3 bases from J, with 18 bases between. The CDR3 totals 16 residues. Germline loops: CDR1 SQVTM, CDR2 ANQGSEA. DNA of the CDR3: TGCAGCGTTGAAGCGCAACTTCGGGGGCGCTACTATGGCTACACCTTC. It is translated as CSVEAQLRGRYYGYTF.

This clone was recorded a few times. The CDR3 DNA sequence: TGTGCCAGCACCTTCCCGAAGGGGTCGGGCGAGCAGTACTTC. Encoded protein: CASTFPKGSGEQYF. This sequence joins TRBV6-5 and TRBJ2-7; perhaps TRBD1 as D (5 bases). V was clipped by 7 bases and J by 6 bases, with 19 bases between them. The germline CDR1 and CDR2 sequences are MNHEY and SVGAGI. The CDR3 is 14 residues long.

This clone has a handful of counts. The chain is built from TRBV29-1 and TRBJ1-5; TRBD1 matches 7 bases. Trimming took 4 bases from V and 4 from J; bases not matched to a gene: 10. The CDR3 length is 15 residues. Germline V gene lookup returns CDR1 SQVTM and CDR2 ANQGSEA. CDR3 sequence reads: CSVGTAGGFNQPQHF. The CDR3 DNA reads TGCAGCGTTGGTACGGCAGGGGGTTTTAATCAGCCCCAGCATTTT.

The CDR3 spells CASSPGGDQNEYF. The CDR3 bases are TGCGCCAGCAGCCCCGGGGGGGACCAAAACGAGTATTTT. The J gene is TRBJ2-3, the V gene TRBV5-1; 8 bases fit TRBD2. V gave up 4 bases and J gave up 13 bases; unmatched junction bases: 11. The length of the CDR3 is 13 residues. CDR1 and CDR2 from the germline V gene are SGHRS and YFSETQ.

The CDR3 loop reads CASSLSGRETQYF. In DNA form, the CDR3 reads TGTGCCAGCAGCCTCTCGGGACGAGAGACCCAGTACTTC. V is TRBV25-1 and J is TRBJ2-5, with D perhaps given as TRBD1 or TRBD2 (5 bases each). The germline V gene has CDR1 MGHDK and CDR2 SYGVNS. The CDR3 runs 13 residues. Trimming shortened V by 6 bases and J by 4 bases, and 12 bases separated the two germline ends.

CDR3 sequence (DNA): TGTGCCAGCGGCGCGGGAGGGTTAGATACGCAGTATTTT. This codes for CASGAGGLDTQYF. The chain has TRBV2 and TRBJ2-3; 9 positions match TRBD2. The CDR3 is made up of 13 amino acids. Germline CDR1 and CDR2: SNHLY and FYNNEI. V trimming: 8 bases; J trimming: 5 bases; junction bases outside the gene matches: 5.

This clone has just a few counts. The chain recombines TRBV4-3 with TRBJ2-1, with 7 bases identical to TRBD1. CDR1 LGHNA and CDR2 YSLEER come from the germline V gene. V gave up 3 bases and J gave up 4 bases; unmatched junction bases: 6. The CDR3 is 15 residues long. CDR3 DNA sequence: TGCGCCAGCAGCCATCTCCGGGACAGTTACAATGAGCAGTTCTTC. It translates to CASSHLRDSYNEQFF.

This clone was seen a handful of times. J is TRBJ1-3 and V is TRBV18; D gene ambiguous. The ends were cut back, 4 bases at V and 1 base at J, with 5 bases in the middle. Germline CDR1 is KGHSH and CDR2 is LQKENI. The CDR3 consists of 13 residues. The CDR3 bases are TGTGCCAGCTCACGGGATTCTGGAAACACCATATATTTT. Translating gives CASSRDSGNTIYF. Drawing the rest from reference TRBV18 and TRBJ1-3, the complete variable domain is NAGVMQNPRHLVRRRGQEARLRCSPMKGHSHVYWYRQLPEEGLKFMVYLQKENIIDESGMPKERFSAEFPKEGPSILRIQQVVRGDSAAYFCASSRDSGNTIYFGEGSWLTVV.

The J gene is TRBJ2-7, the V gene TRBV7-2; 8 bases align to TRBD1. The V segment lost 3 bases and the J segment 6 bases; nucleotides outside the gene matches: 7. Looked up from germline, CDR1 is SGHTA and CDR2 is FQGNSA. This CDR3 is built from 14 residues. CDR3 DNA: TGTGCCAGCAGCTTTTTCCAGGGGGCAGCCGAGCAGTACTTC. Protein product: CASSFFQGAAEQYF.

The chain links TRBV7-2 to TRBJ2-1, with D unresolved. Germline V gives CDR1 SGHTA, CDR2 FQGNSA. The V end was cut by 5 bases, the J end by 8 bases, with 19 bases between. This CDR3 region has 15 residues. CDR3 in DNA: TGTGCCAGCAGCACACAAAACCCACTTTGGGATGAGCAGTTCTTC. It specifies CASSTQNPLWDEQFF.

The chain is built from TRBV7-2 and TRBJ2-5; 7 bases are shared with TRBD2. This CDR3 contains 15 residues. CDR1 and CDR2 (germline): SGHTA, FQGNSA. The trim removed 1 base at V and 1 base at J, leaving 3 bases unmatched. CDR3 nucleotide sequence: TGTGCCAGCAGCTTAGAGAGCGGGGCCCAAGAGACCCAGTACTTC. Translating gives CASSLESGAQETQYF.